One sample yielded the 6 T cell receptor beta chains listed below, sequenced in a study of early T cells in non-severe SARS-CoV-2 infection. TCRdb reprocessed the 5' RACE reads via MiXCR and lists one record per CDR3 protein. The table records about 61,000 distinct CDR3 sequences, 10% to 11% of them present only once. Sequenced: whole blood. The receptors were sampled from an adult who was a healthcare worker with PCR-confirmed SARS-CoV-2 infection or an uninfected control (not recorded which).

This clonotype was counted a few times. The chain employs TRBV18 and TRBJ1-1; D gene uncertain. Trimming stripped 2 bases from V and 4 bases from J, with 8 bases between. The CDR3 is 13 amino acids. Germline loops: CDR1 KGHSH, CDR2 LQKENI. As DNA, the CDR3 is TGTGCCAGCTCACCAAGCCGGGGCACTGAAGCTTTCTTT. Translating gives CASSPSRGTEAFF. Looking up the rest from reference TRBV18 and TRBJ1-1 gives the full variable domain: NAGVMQNPRHLVRRRGQEARLRCSPMKGHSHVYWYRQLPEEGLKFMVYLQKENIIDESGMPKERFSAEFPKEGPSILRIQQVVRGDSAAYFCASSPSRGTEAFFGQGTRLTVV.

The table lists this clonotype with many counts. The gene calls are TRBV11-1 and TRBJ2-7; D ambiguous. This CDR3 is built from 11 residues. Looked up from germline, CDR1 is SGHAT and CDR2 is FQDESV (reference sequence). Trimming pared 5 bases from V and 6 bases from J, leaving 8 bases between. The CDR3 loop reads CASSLLGEQYF. Here the CDR3 DNA reads TGTGCCAGCAGCCTCCTGGGCGAGCAGTACTTC.

This clonotype was found many times. V is TRBV12-5 and J is TRBJ2-3, with D maybe TRBD2 (6 bases). From germline, CDR1 is LGHNT and CDR2 FRNRAP. V was shortened by 4 bases and J by 4 bases, with 9 bases between the two germline ends. This CDR3 is 13 amino acids long. The CDR3 is CASGWGGADTQYF. CDR3 in DNA: TGTGCTAGTGGTTGGGGCGGGGCAGATACGCAGTATTTT.

This clonotype was counted at least ten times. V usage is TRBV6-2 or TRBV6-3 and J usage is TRBJ2-3; TRBD1 matches 10 bases. Losses at the gene ends were 5 bases for V and 3 bases for J; bases not matched to a gene: 8. The CDR3 spans 16 residues. Per germline, CDR1 MNHEY and CDR2 SVGEGT. The CDR3 loop reads CASSRNRDRGTDTQYF. The CDR3 nucleotides read TGTGCCAGCAGTCGCAACCGGGACAGGGGAACAGATACGCAGTATTTT.

This clonotype was recorded a few times. The V and J genes are TRBV18 and TRBJ2-7, with TRBD1 as a possible D gene (5 bases). Trimming took off 6 bases at V and 6 bases at J, with 15 bases between the two ends. Germline assignment: CDR1 KGHSH and CDR2 LQKENI. The CDR3 totals 13 residues. This chain's CDR3 is CASSQGAGTEQYF. CDR3 coding DNA: TGTGCCAGCTCTCAGGGCGCAGGAACCGAGCAGTACTTC. Filled out from reference TRBV18 and TRBJ2-7, the complete variable domain reads NAGVMQNPRHLVRRRGQEARLRCSPMKGHSHVYWYRQLPEEGLKFMVYLQKENIIDESGMPKERFSAEFPKEGPSILRIQQVVRGDSAAYFCASSQGAGTEQYFGPGTRLTVT.

This clonotype was observed at least ten times. CDR3 DNA: TGTGCCAGCTCACCACCGTCCGAGAAAATTCAGTACTTC. Amino acid sequence: CASSPPSEKIQYF. This chain joins TRBV18 and TRBJ2-4, with unresolved D. This CDR3 is built from 13 residues. The ends were cut back, 0 bases at V and 10 bases at J, with 10 bases in the middle. Germline values: CDR1 KGHSH, CDR2 LQKENI.